This T cell receptor (beta chain) was observed in a study of blood T cell repertoires in COVID-19. Study-wide background: Spain, Italy and the United States supplied samples that represented acute and convalescent COVID-19. T cells, B-cell-depleted T cells, or PBMCs provided the cDNA or gDNA that served as material.

In this sample, this clone turned up a few times. CDR1 is SGHNT, CDR2 YYREEE, per germline (reference sequence). The CDR3 totals 12 residues. V was clipped by 4 bases and J by 7 bases, with 9 bases between them. As originally analysed: Estimation of nucleated cell counts relied on the amplification of reference gene primers. Assay used: immunoSEQ multiplex PCR; TCRdb lists only in-frame clones, some missing. The DNA was the basis for D and trimming; V, J and clone size are from that table. There are 210,000 or so clones in the sample; approximately 87% occur only once, and over 2% lies in the top ten.

The V and J genes are TRBV5-4 and TRBJ2-1; D gene uncertain. Sequences were obtained from peripheral blood. The clonotype originates from a woman aged 50 to 65 with acute or convalescent COVID-19. The CDR3 loop is CASSPAGNEQFF. CDR3 DNA: TGTGCCAGCAGCCCCGCCGGGAATGAGCAGTTCTTC.